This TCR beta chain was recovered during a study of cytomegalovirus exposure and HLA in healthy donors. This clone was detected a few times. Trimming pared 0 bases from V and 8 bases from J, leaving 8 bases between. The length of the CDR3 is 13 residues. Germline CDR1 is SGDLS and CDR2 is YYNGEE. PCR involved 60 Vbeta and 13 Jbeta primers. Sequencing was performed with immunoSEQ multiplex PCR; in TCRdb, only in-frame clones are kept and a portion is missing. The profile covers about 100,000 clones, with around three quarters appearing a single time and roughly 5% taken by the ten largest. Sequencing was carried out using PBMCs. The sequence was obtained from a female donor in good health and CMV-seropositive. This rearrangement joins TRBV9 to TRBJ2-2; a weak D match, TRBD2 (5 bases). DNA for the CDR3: TGTGCCAGCAGCGTAGGGGAGACGGGGGAGCTGTTTTTT. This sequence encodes CASSVGETGELFF.